This T cell receptor beta chain was captured by sequencing in a study of regulatory T cells in long-lasting Graves disease. Study at large: Over 5 years of antithyroid drugs plus positive TSH receptor antibodies defined persistent Graves' disease. Study findings and constraints: Patients with persistent disease showed a bias toward TRBV28, TRBJ1-2 and TRBJ2-5.

The time point is: persistent/refractory GD, antithyroid drugs over 5 years with positive TRAb. Extracted PBMC RNA gave rise to the TCR library. Tubes containing EDTA received approximately 9.8 milliliters of drawn peripheral blood. Germline V gene lookup returns CDR1 LGHNA and CDR2 YNFKEQ. V was pared by 1 base and J by 0 bases, with 4 bases of the junction left unmatched. CDR3 length: 16 residues. Of note for this clonotype: The antigen remains unidentified.

Arm-PCR with iRepertoire HTBI primers amplified the CDR3 regions for these TCR beta libraries. TCRdb re-called the multiplex PCR reads through MiXCR, storing one row per CDR3 protein. The sample has 700,000 or so distinct CDR3 sequences, around 30% seen once. The sample consisted of peripheral blood mononuclear cells (PBMCs), taken when the disease was refractory, from a patient treated with antithyroid drugs. This TCR came from a female donor with Graves disease. The chain carries TRBV4-2 and TRBJ2-5; 8 bases align to TRBD2. The CDR3 reads CASSQGNSGNQETQYF. CDR3 DNA: TGTGCCAGCAGCCAAGGAAATAGCGGGAACCAAGAGACCCAGTACTTC.